The T cell receptor beta chain described here comes from a study of identical twins. Study-wide points: Analyses of zero insertions could, in part, be confounded by invariant MAIT and iNKT cells. The analysis was cross-sectional rather than longitudinal within donors.

MiXCR, applied by TCRdb to the 5' RACE reads, yields one record per CDR3 protein. Among a few hundred thousand distinct CDR3 sequences, approximately 15% were seen once, and the ten largest hold approximately 1%. This clonotype turned up a few times. Its cognate antigen is unknown. Germline CDR1 and CDR2: SGHVS and FQNEAQ. Trimming pared 5 bases from V and 7 bases from J, leaving 15 bases between. This CDR3 is built from 15 residues. These data are also associated with another study on yellow fever vaccine responses in identical twins. That work states: Twins' T cell vaccine responses reportedly looked partly convergent, partly personalized.

The receptor's source is a woman aged 18-29 years in good health. Sequenced: CD4+ T cells sorted from blood. V and J are TRBV7-8 and TRBJ1-6, with D maybe TRBD1 (5 bases). The CDR3 region is CASSQSEGRNSPLHF. CDR3 sequence (DNA): TGTGCCAGCAGCCAGTCTGAGGGACGAAATTCACCCCTCCACTTT.